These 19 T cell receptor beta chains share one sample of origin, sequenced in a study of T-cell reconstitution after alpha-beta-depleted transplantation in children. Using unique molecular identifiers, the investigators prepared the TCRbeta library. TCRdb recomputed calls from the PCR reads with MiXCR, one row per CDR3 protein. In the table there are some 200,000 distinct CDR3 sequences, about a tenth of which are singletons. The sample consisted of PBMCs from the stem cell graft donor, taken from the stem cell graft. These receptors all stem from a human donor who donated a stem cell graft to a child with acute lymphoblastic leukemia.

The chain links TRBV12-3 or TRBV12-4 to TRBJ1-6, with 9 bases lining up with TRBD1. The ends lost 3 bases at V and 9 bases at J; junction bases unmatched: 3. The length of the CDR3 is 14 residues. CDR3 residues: CASSFGTGTSPLHF. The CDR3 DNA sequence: TGTGCCAGCAGTTTCGGGACAGGGACTTCACCCCTCCACTTT.

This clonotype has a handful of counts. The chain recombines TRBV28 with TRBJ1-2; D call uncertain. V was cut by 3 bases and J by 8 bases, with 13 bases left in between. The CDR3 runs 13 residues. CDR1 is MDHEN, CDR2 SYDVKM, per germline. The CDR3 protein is CASSFLGNDGYTF. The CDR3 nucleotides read TGTGCCAGCAGTTTTCTGGGAAACGACGGCTACACCTTC.

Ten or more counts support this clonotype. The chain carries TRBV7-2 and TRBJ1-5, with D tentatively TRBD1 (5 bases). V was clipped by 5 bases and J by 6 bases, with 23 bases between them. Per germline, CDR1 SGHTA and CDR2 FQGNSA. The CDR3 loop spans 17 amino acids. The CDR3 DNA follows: TGTGCCAGCAGCGTAACCCCCCCTGACAGAGGCGGTCAGCCCCAGCATTTT. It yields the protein CASSVTPPDRGGQPQHF.

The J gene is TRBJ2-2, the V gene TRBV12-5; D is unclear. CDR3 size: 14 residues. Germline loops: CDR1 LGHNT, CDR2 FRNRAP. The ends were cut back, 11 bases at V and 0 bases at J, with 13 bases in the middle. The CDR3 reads CAGAGHSNTGELFF. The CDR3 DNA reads TGTGCTGGCGCTGGGCACTCGAACACCGGGGAGCTGTTTTTT.

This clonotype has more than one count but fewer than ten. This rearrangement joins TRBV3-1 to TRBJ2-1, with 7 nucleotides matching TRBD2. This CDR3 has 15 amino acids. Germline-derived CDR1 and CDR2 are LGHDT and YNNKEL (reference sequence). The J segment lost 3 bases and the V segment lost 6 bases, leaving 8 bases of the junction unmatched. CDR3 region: CASRSRGVDYNEQFF. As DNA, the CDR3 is TGTGCCAGCAGGAGTCGGGGGGTCGACTACAATGAGCAGTTCTTC.

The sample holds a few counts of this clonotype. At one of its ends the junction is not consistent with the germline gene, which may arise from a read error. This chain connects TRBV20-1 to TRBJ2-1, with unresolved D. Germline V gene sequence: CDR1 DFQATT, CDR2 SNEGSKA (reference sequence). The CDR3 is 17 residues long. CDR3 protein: CCARDLPRSSSYNEQFF. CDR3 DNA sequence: TGCTGTGCTAGAGATCTGCCTCGGTCGAGCTCCTACAATGAGCAGTTCTTC.

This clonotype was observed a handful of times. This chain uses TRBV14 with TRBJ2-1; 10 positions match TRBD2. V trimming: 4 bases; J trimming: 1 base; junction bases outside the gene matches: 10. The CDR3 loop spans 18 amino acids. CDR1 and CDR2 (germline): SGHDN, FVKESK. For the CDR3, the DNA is TGTGCCAGCAGCCGTACTAGCGGGGACATGGGGTCCTACAATGAGCAGTTCTTC. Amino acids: CASSRTSGDMGSYNEQFF.

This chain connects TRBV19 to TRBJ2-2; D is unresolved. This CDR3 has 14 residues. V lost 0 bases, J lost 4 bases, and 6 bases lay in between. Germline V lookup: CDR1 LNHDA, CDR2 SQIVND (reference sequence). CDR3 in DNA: TGTGCCAGTAGTATAGATCGGAGCACCGGGGAGCTGTTTTTT. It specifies CASSIDRSTGELFF.

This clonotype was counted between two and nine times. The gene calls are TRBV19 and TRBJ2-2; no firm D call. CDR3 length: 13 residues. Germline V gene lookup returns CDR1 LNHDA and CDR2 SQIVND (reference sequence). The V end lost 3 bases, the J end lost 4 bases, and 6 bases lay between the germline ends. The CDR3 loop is CASSIGLTGELFF. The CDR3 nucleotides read TGTGCCAGTAGTATCGGTCTCACCGGGGAGCTGTTTTTT.

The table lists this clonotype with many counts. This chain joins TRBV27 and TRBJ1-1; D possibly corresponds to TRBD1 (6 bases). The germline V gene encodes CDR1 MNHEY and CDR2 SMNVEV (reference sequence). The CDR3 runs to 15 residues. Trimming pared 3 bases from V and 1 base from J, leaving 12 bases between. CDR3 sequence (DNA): TGTGCCAGCAGTTTTGCAGGGGCGCAGAACACTGAAGCTTTCTTT. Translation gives CASSFAGAQNTEAFF.

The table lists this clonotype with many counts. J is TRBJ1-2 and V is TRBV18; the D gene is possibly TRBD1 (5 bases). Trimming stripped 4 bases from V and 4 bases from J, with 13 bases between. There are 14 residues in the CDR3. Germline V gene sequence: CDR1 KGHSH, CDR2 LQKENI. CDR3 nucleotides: TGTGCCAGCTCACTCGGGACGGACGCCTATGGCTACACCTTC. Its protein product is CASSLGTDAYGYTF.

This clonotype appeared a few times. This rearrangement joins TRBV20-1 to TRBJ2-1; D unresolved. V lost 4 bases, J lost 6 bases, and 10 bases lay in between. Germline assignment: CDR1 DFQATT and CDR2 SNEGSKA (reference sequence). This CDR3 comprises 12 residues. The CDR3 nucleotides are TGCAGTGCTATAGGAAGCCGCAATGAGCAGTTCTTC. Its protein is CSAIGSRNEQFF.

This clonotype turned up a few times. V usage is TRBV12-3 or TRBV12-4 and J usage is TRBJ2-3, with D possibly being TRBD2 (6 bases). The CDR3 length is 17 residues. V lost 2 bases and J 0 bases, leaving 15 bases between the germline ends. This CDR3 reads CASSLRRDGGSTDTQYF. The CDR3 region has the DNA TGTGCCAGCAGTTTAAGGAGGGATGGAGGGAGCACAGATACGCAGTATTTT.

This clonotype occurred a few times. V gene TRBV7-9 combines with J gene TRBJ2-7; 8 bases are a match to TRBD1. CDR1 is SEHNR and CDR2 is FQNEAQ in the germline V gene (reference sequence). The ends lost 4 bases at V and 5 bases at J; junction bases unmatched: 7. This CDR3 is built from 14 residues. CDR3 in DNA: TGTGCCAGCAGCTCCCGGACAGGGATGGACGAGCAGTACTTC. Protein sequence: CASSSRTGMDEQYF.

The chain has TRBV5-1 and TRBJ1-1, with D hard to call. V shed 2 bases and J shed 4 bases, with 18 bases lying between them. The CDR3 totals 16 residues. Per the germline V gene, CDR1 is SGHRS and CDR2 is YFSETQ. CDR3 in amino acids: CASSLKPTAGFTEAFF. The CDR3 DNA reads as TGCGCCAGCAGCTTAAAACCGACTGCGGGTTTCACTGAAGCTTTCTTT. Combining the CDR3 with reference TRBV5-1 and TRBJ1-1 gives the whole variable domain KAGVTQTPRYLIKTRGQQVTLSCSPISGHRSVSWYQQTPGQGLQFLFEYFSETQRNKGNFPGRFSGRQFSNSRSEMNVSTLELGDSALYLCASSLKPTAGFTEAFFGQGTRLTVV.

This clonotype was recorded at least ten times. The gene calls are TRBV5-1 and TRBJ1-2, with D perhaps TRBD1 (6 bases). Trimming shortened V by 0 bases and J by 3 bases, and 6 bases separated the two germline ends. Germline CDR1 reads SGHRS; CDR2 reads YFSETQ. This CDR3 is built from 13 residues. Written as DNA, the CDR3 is TGCGCCAGCAGCTTGGACAGGGACTATGGCTACACCTTC. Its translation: CASSLDRDYGYTF.

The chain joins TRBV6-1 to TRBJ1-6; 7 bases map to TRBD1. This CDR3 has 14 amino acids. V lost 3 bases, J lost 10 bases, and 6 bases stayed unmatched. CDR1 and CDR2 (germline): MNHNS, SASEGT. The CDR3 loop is CASSDHRGYSPLHF. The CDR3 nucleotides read TGTGCCAGCAGTGACCACAGGGGTTACTCACCCCTCCACTTT.

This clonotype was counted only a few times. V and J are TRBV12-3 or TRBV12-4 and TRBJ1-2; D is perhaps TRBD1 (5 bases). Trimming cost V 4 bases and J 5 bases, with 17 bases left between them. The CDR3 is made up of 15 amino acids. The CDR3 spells CASSWGMQGTYGYTF. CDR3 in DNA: TGTGCCAGCAGTTGGGGGATGCAAGGAACGTATGGCTACACCTTC.

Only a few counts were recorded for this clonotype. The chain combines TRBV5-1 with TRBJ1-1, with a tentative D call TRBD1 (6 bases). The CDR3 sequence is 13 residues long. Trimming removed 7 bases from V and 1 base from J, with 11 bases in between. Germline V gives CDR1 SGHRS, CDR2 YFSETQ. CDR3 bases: TGCGCCAGCCGGGACACCTGGAACACTGAAGCTTTCTTT. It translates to CASRDTWNTEAFF. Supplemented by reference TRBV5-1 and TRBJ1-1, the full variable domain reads KAGVTQTPRYLIKTRGQQVTLSCSPISGHRSVSWYQQTPGQGLQFLFEYFSETQRNKGNFPGRFSGRQFSNSRSEMNVSTLELGDSALYLCASRDTWNTEAFFGQGTRLTVV.